Below, one TCR beta chain is given with its context. The data originate from a study of blood T cells in healthy people across ages. Whole-study context: About one barcoded beta molecule per two T cells was the capture yield of template switching.

The CDR3 consists of 14 residues. V was shortened by 2 bases and J by 1 base, with 11 bases between the two germline ends. Germline V CDR1 and CDR2: DFQATT, SNEGSKA (reference sequence). For the second PCR, which ran for roughly 6 to 12 cycles, a sample-barcoded 5' primer and a J-beta primer mix were used. TCRdb redid the calling of the 5' RACE reads with MiXCR, one entry per CDR3 protein. In the table there are over 600,000 distinct CDR3 sequences, around 50% of which are singletons. Material: blood. The V call is TRBV20-1, the J call TRBJ2-5; D possibly corresponds to TRBD1 (5 bases). This clonotype was obtained from a man aged 40-50 years in good health. The CDR3 loop is CSARRGSLQETQYF. CDR3 DNA: TGCAGTGCTAGAAGGGGTAGCCTCCAAGAGACCCAGTACTTC.